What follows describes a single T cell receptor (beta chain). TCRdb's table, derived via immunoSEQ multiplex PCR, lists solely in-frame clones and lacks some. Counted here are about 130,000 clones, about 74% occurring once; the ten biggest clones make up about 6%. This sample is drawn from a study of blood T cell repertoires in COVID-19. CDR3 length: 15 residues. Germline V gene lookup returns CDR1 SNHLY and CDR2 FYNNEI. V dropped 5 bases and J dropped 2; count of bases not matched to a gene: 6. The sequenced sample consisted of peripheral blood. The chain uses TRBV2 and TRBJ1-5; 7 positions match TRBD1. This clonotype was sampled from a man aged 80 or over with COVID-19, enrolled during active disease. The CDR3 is CASSSQGVGNQPQHF. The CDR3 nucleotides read TGTGCCAGCAGTTCCCAGGGGGTAGGCAATCAGCCCCAGCATTTT.